What follows describes a single TCR beta chain. Sequencing ends 3 residues short of the CDR3 end; the germline J gene provides the rest. TCR beta CDR3 amplified by multiplex PCR from approximately 1,100 ng genomic DNA. Some clones are missing from TCRdb's copy, which holds only in-frame ones; the method was immunoSEQ multiplex PCR. The sample includes under 20,000 clones. V was clipped by 6 bases and J by 5 bases, with 14 bases between them. The CDR3 sequence is 12 residues long. Germline CDR1 DFQATT, CDR2 SNEGSKA (reference sequence). Prevalent HPV16 infections were excluded; only incident single HPV16 infections included. The data stem from a study of T cells in women clearing cervical HPV infection. Study context: For cases, blood was sampled a median around 150 days after lesion detection, interquartile range roughly 80 to 200 days.

The V gene is TRBV20-1, the J gene TRBJ2-7; TRBD1 might be the D (5 bases). Sample: blood buffy coat. This sequence originates from a woman between 18 and 70 years old with a cervical HPV16 infection that either progressed to CIN3+ or cleared (not recorded which). The sequenced CDR3 bases are TGCAGTGCGTTAAAACAGGAACACGAG. This encodes CSALKQEHE. From start to end, the CDR3 is CSALKQEHEQYF.